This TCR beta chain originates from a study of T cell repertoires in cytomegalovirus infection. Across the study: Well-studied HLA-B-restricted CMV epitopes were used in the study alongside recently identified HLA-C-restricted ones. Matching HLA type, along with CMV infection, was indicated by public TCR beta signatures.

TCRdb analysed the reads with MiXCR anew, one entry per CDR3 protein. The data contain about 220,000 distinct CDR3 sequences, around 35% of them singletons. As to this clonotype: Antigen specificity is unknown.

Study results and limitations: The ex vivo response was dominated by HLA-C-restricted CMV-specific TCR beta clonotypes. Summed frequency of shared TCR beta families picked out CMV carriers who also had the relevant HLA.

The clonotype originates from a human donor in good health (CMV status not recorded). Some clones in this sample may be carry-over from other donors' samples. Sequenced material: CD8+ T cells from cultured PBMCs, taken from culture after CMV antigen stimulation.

CDR3 nucleotide sequence: TGTGCCAGCAGCCAAGATCTACAGGGGGCCTACGAGCAGTACTTC. Protein: CASSQDLQGAYEQYF. The genes are TRBV4-2 and TRBJ2-7; 8 nucleotides agree with TRBD1. The germline CDR1 and CDR2 sequences are LGHNA and YNFKEQ. The length of the CDR3 is 15 residues. Trimming removed 0 bases from V and 2 bases from J; junction bases left unmatched: 3.